The 15 T cell receptor beta chains below were found in one sample sequenced in a study of T cell therapy after organ transplantation. The data were produced by immunoSEQ multiplex PCR, yet TCRdb's version contains in-frame clones alone and is incomplete. This sample has over a thousand clones; about 73% occur once, and the top ten carry around 50%. Indicated time point: 20-29 weeks after completion of therapy. These TCRs' antigens remain unknown. The specimen was CD8+ T cells from blood, collected after autologous CMV-specific T cell therapy. The receptors here all came from a human patient who had received a solid organ transplant and had CMV disease. Some T cells may be graft donor cells.

This clone turned up a few times. The V and J genes are TRBV19 and TRBJ1-6; 10 bases align to TRBD1. The CDR3 runs to 16 residues. Looked up from germline, CDR1 is LNHDA and CDR2 is SQIVND (reference sequence). With V trimmed by 4 bases and J by 7 bases, 7 bases remained unmatched. The CDR3 DNA follows: TGTGCCAGTAGTAGAGAGACAGGGGGCTGGAATTCACCCCTCCACTTT. This encodes CASSRETGGWNSPLHF.

This sequence joins TRBV28 and TRBJ1-1; TRBD1 might be the D (5 bases). The CDR3 runs to 18 residues. Trimming cost V 6 bases and J 0 bases, with 23 bases left between them. The germline gives CDR1 MDHEN, CDR2 SYDVKM. For the CDR3, the DNA is TGTGCCAGCAGGTATTCAGGGTCGCGGGTGGGGATGAACACTGAAGCTTTCTTT. It encodes CASRYSGSRVGMNTEAFF.

V usage is TRBV19 and J usage is TRBJ2-1, with 10 nucleotides matching TRBD2. The CDR3 sequence is 17 residues long. Per the germline V gene, CDR1 is LNHDA and CDR2 is SQIVND (reference sequence). V gave up 3 bases and J gave up 1 base; unmatched junction bases: 6. The CDR3 spells CASSINSGRNSYNEQFF. Here the CDR3 DNA reads TGTGCCAGTAGTATTAATAGCGGGAGGAATTCCTACAATGAGCAGTTCTTC.

This clone came up a few times. This sequence joins TRBV30 and TRBJ1-1; D is unresolved. CDR3 length equals 13 residues. Germline CDR1 is GTSNPN and CDR2 is SVGIG (reference sequence). Trimming left V 1 base short and J 1 base short, with 7 bases between. The CDR3 bases are TGTGCCTGGAGTGAACCAGGGAACACTGAAGCTTTCTTT. As protein: CAWSEPGNTEAFF.

The chain joins TRBV7-9 to TRBJ2-1, with 8 positions matching TRBD1. The CDR3 runs to 15 residues. With 5 bases clipped from V and 9 bases from J, the junction kept 12 bases outside the gene matches. Germline CDR1 and CDR2: SEHNR and FQNEAQ (reference sequence). The CDR3 coding sequence is TGTGCCAGCAGCCCCAAGGACAGGGTAAGGGGTGAGCAGTTCTTC. Its protein is CASSPKDRVRGEQFF.

This clone was observed once. The rearrangement links TRBV28 to TRBJ2-7, with TRBD2 matching 13 bases. The junction had 10 bases not matched to a gene; V was cut back by 5 bases and J by 3 bases. The CDR3 has 17 amino acids. Germline V gives CDR1 MDHEN, CDR2 SYDVKM. CDR3 loop: CASSPIGLAGVFYEQYF. The CDR3 coding sequence is TGTGCCAGCAGTCCCATCGGACTAGCGGGAGTCTTCTACGAGCAGTACTTC.

In this sample, this clone turned up a few times. The chain is built from TRBV4-1 and TRBJ2-7; D unclear. This CDR3 spans 13 amino acids. Germline V gene sequence: CDR1 MGHRA, CDR2 YSYEKL. Trimming stripped 4 bases from V and 5 bases from J, with 12 bases between. The CDR3 bases are TGCGCCAGCAGCCCCCTTTTGGTAAACGAGCAGTACTTC. Translating it yields CASSPLLVNEQYF.

V usage is TRBV5-4 and J usage is TRBJ1-3, with 7 bases that match TRBD1. The CDR3 spans 15 residues. Germline V gene data show CDR1 as SGHNT and CDR2 as YYREEE (reference sequence). Unmatched junction bases numbered 2, after V lost 2 bases and J lost 0 bases. The DNA for the CDR3 is TGTGCCAGCAGCTTCGGGACAGCCTCTGGAAACACCATATATTTT. Its translation: CASSFGTASGNTIYF.

The genes are TRBV19 and TRBJ1-1; D possibly corresponds to TRBD1 (6 bases). Per the germline V gene, CDR1 is LNHDA and CDR2 is SQIVND (reference sequence). V lost 4 bases to trimming and J lost 1 base, with 7 bases between them. This CDR3 comprises 13 residues. CDR3 protein: CASSTTGNTEAFF. The CDR3 region has the DNA TGTGCCAGTAGTACGACAGGGAACACTGAAGCTTTCTTT.

This sequence joins TRBV6-6 and TRBJ2-7, with 8 bases aligning to TRBD1. The CDR3 totals 13 residues. Looked up from germline, CDR1 is MNHNY and CDR2 is SVGAGI (reference sequence). V lost 4 bases to trimming and J lost 6 bases; unmatched junction nucleotides: 5. CDR3 sequence reads: CASSSITGGEQYF. In DNA, the CDR3 is TGTGCCAGCAGTTCGATAACAGGGGGCGAGCAGTACTTC.

The V and J genes are TRBV2 and TRBJ2-3; D is ambiguous. Germline-derived CDR1 and CDR2 are SNHLY and FYNNEI. V lost 6 bases and J 9 bases, leaving 10 bases between the germline ends. The CDR3 runs to 11 residues. The DNA for the CDR3 is TGTGCCAGCAGCCTGACGGGCACGCAGTATTTT. Translated, it gives CASSLTGTQYF.

A single count supports this clone. This sequence joins TRBV5-6 and TRBJ2-7; D is undetermined. The germline V gene encodes CDR1 SGHDT and CDR2 YYEEEE. Deletions cut 4 bases from V and 4 bases from J, with 12 bases between. This CDR3 is built from 13 residues. CDR3 sequence reads: CASSPGQTYEQYF. DNA of the CDR3: TGTGCCAGCAGCCCCGGGCAGACTTACGAGCAGTACTTC.

V usage is TRBV5-4 and J usage is TRBJ2-5; TRBD2 aligns across 8 bases. CDR1 and CDR2 from the germline V gene are SGHNT and YYREEE (reference sequence). This CDR3 has 16 residues. Trimming cost V 0 bases and J 2 bases; bases outside gene matches: 6. The CDR3 loop reads CASSLVVRGVQETQYF. Written as DNA, the CDR3 is TGTGCCAGCAGCTTGGTTGTGCGGGGGGTACAAGAGACCCAGTACTTC.

The chain carries TRBV5-4 and TRBJ1-1; 9 bases agree with TRBD1. The germline gives CDR1 SGHNT, CDR2 YYREEE (reference sequence). The ends lost 4 bases at V and 7 bases at J; junction bases unmatched: 8. The CDR3 runs to 14 residues. CDR3 bases: TGTGCCAGCAGCCATTTCGGGGACAGGGATGAAGCTTTCTTT. Its translation is CASSHFGDRDEAFF.

The CDR3 is CASSYLGVNYGYTF. The CDR3 DNA follows: TGTGCCAGCAGCTATCTCGGGGTTAACTATGGCTACACCTTC. The genes are TRBV7-9 and TRBJ1-2, with no clear D. Trimming took off 4 bases at V and 1 base at J, with 10 bases between the two ends. The CDR3 runs to 14 residues. Looked up from germline, CDR1 is SEHNR and CDR2 is FQNEAQ (reference sequence).